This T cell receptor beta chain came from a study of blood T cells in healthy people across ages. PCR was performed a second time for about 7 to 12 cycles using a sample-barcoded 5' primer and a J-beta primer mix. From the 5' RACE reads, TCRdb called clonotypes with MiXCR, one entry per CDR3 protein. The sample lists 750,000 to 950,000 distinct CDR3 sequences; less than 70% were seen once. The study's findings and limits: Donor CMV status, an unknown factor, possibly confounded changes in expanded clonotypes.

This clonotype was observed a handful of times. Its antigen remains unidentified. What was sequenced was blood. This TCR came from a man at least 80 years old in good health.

The CDR3 sequence: CASSRQVDSGYTF. The CDR3 DNA follows: TGTGCCAGCAGCCGACAGGTCGATTCGGGCTACACCTTC. The chain joins TRBV5-6 to TRBJ1-2, with a weak D call TRBD1 (6 bases). CDR1 SGHDT and CDR2 YYEEEE come from the germline V gene. This CDR3 has 13 residues. V gave up 4 bases and J gave up 8 bases, with 15 bases separating them.